The T cell receptor (beta chain) described here comes from a study of cytomegalovirus exposure and HLA in healthy donors. Overall study context: The approximately 120 validation repertoires and the 650 to 850 first-cohort repertoires shared a platform, a later analysis reported.

Looked up from germline, CDR1 is MNHEY and CDR2 is SMNVEV (reference sequence). Trimming stripped 4 bases from V and 0 bases from J, with 7 bases between. CDR3 size: 15 residues. TCRdb's table, derived via immunoSEQ multiplex PCR, lists solely in-frame clones and lacks some. The table shows around 150,000 clones, with 88% occurring only once. This chain connects TRBV27 to TRBJ1-6; D not certain. This receptor was obtained from a man aged 18-30 years in good health and CMV-seronegative. The material sequenced was PBMCs. The CDR3 reads CASSSMSSYNSPLHF. CDR3 sequence (DNA): TGTGCCAGCAGTTCGATGAGCTCCTATAATTCACCCCTCCACTTT.